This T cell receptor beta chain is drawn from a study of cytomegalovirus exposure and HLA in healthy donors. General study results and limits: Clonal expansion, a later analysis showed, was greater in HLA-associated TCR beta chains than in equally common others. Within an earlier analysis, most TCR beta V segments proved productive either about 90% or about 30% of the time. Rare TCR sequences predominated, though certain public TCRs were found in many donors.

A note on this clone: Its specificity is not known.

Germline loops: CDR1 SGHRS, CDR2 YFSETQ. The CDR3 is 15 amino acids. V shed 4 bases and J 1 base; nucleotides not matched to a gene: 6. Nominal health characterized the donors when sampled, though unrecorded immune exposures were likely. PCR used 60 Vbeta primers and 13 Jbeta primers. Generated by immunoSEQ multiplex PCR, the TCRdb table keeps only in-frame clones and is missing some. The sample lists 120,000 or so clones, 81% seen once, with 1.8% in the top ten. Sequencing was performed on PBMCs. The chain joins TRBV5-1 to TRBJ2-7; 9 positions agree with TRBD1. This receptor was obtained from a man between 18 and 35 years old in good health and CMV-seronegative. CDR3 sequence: CASSRGQGGSYEQYF. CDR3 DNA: TGCGCCAGCAGCCGGGGACAGGGAGGGTCCTACGAGCAGTACTTC.